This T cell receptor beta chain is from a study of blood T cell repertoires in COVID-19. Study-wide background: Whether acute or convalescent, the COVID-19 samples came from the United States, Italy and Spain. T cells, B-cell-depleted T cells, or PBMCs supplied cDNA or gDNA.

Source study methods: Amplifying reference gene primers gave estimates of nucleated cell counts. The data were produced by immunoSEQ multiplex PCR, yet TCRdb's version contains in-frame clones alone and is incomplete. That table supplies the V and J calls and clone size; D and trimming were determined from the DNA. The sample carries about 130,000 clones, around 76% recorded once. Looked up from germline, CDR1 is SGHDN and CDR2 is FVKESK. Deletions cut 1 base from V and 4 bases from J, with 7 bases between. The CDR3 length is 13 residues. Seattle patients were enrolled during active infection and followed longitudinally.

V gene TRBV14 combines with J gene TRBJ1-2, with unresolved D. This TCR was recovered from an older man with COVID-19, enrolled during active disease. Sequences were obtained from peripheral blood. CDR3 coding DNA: TGTGCCAGCAGCCAAGGGGAGAGCTATGGCTACACCTTC. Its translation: CASSQGESYGYTF.